The T cell receptor (beta chain) under discussion was sequenced for a study of human T cells and chemical hapten exposure. Overall study context: Weekly administration of diphenylcyclopropenone to the scalp of patients continued throughout the roughly 23-week study.

This clonotype was recorded at least ten times. The germline gives CDR1 KGHSH, CDR2 LQKENI. The CDR3 consists of 18 residues. With 3 bases clipped from V and 3 bases from J, the junction kept 11 bases outside the gene matches. Time point denoted: patch test 2, 6 weeks after DPC sensitization. Sample treatment: therapeutic diphenylcyclopropenone sensitization with weekly scalp DPC. Individual cDNA molecules (in the library) carried attached unique molecular identifiers. TCRdb independently ran MiXCR on the RACE reads; one entry per CDR3 protein. The table records approximately 80,000 distinct CDR3 sequences, 10% of them present only once.

This sample comprised whole blood, obtained in connection with sensitization to the hapten diphenylcyclopropenone (DPC). This TCR was recovered from a woman in her 30s with alopecia areata. Some clones in this sample may be carry-over from other donors' samples. This chain links TRBV18 with TRBJ2-6, with 7 bases identical to TRBD1. The CDR3 DNA reads TGTGCCAGCTCACCTCCGGGACAGAACATCCTTGGGGCCAACGTCCTGACTTTC. Residues: CASSPPGQNILGANVLTF.